This entry features one T cell receptor (beta chain) sequence. Its matching antigen is unknown. The CDR3 sequence is 15 residues long. V was clipped by 0 bases and J by 6 bases; unmatched bases: 7. Germline assignment: CDR1 MGHRA and CDR2 YSYEKL. PCR used 60 Vbeta primers and 13 Jbeta primers. The protocol was immunoSEQ multiplex PCR, while the TCRdb copy is restricted to in-frame clones and leaves out a portion. The repertoire consists of some 120,000 clones, with 81% occurring once and the leading ten covering 3% to 5%. This record comes from a study of cytomegalovirus exposure and HLA in healthy donors. On the study more broadly: Drawn from HLA-typed donors, approximately 85 million unique TCRs were held in an early data release.

Study-wide points: One variant, a missense change in DCLRE1C, was linked in a later analysis to TCR beta V- and J-gene trimming.

The sequence came from a woman aged 30 to 39 in good health and CMV-seronegative. Sequencing was performed on PBMCs. V usage is TRBV4-1 and J usage is TRBJ2-7, with 8 bases that match TRBD1. The CDR3 loop is CASSQEDRALGEQYF. For the CDR3, the DNA is TGCGCCAGCAGCCAAGAGGACAGGGCCCTGGGCGAGCAGTACTTC.